Below, one TCR beta chain is given with its context. With a J-beta primer mix and a sample-barcoded 5' primer, a second PCR ran about 6 to 11 cycles. TCRdb ran MiXCR on the 5' RACE reads and lists one entry per CDR3 protein. The table lists about 1.4 million distinct CDR3 sequences, approximately 63% of them singletons. Per the germline V gene, CDR1 is DFQATT and CDR2 is SNEGSKA (reference sequence). The germline V and J ends were trimmed by 0 bases and 3 bases, with 14 bases remaining between them. This CDR3 region has 15 residues. The sample originates from a study of blood T cells in healthy people across ages.

The V gene is TRBV20-1, the J gene TRBJ1-2, with D possibly TRBD1 on 5 matching bases. This TCR was recovered from a man aged 18 to 30 in good health. Sequences were obtained from blood. CDR3 residues: CSARDLGGNYYGYTF. The CDR3 DNA reads TGCAGTGCTAGAGATCTGGGGGGGAACTACTATGGCTACACCTTC.